This T cell receptor (beta chain) was captured in a study of T cells in Graves' hyperthyroidism and ophthalmopathy. Findings and caveats of the study: Most clonotypes expanded in the thyroid (above 0.001) were also present in blood. The model identified upcoming ophthalmopathy a median approximately six months ahead of onset.

At least ten counts were recorded for this clonotype. The antigen remains undetermined. TCR beta CDR3 region amplification was performed from RNA transcripts. First-round RT-PCR with HTBI primers amplified the TCR CDR3 region. TCRdb reanalysed the multiplex PCR reads using MiXCR and keeps one entry per CDR3 protein. Of 450,000 to 650,000 distinct CDR3 sequences detected, over 15% appear once; the ten largest clones hold around 17%. V gave up 3 bases and J gave up 0 bases, with 10 bases separating them. Germline V gene sequence: CDR1 MDHEN, CDR2 SYDVKM. The CDR3 runs 15 residues. Diagnoses were established using clinical symptoms, serum thyroxine and TRAb, thyroid ultrasound and orbital computed tomography.

The chain joins TRBV28 to TRBJ2-3; a weak D match, TRBD1 (5 bases). The sequencing sample was made of blood. The source of this sequence is a woman aged 18-29 years with Graves' ophthalmopathy. The CDR3 DNA follows: TGTGCCAGCAGTTTGGGGCAGCCAAGCACAGATACGCAGTATTTT. Its protein is CASSLGQPSTDTQYF.